This TCR beta chain emerged from a study of T cells in tumors after PD-1 blockade. The repertoire was sequenced with immunoSEQ multiplex PCR; TCRdb's copy has only in-frame clones and lacks some. The table includes fewer than 7,500 clones, around 84% detected once. Deletions cut 2 bases from V and 7 bases from J, with 6 bases between. The CDR3 length is 13 residues. Germline V lookup: CDR1 MNHNS, CDR2 SASEGT. Tumor or blood genomic DNA was sequenced, with inputs of roughly 600 ng to 6,004 ng. This clone turned up a few times. The material was PBMCs, obtained after anti-PD-1 therapy. The gene calls are TRBV6-1 and TRBJ1-6; no clear D. This clonotype was obtained from a human donor with advanced basal cell or squamous cell carcinoma (not recorded which). CDR3 protein: CASSEWGNSPLHF. The CDR3, as DNA: TGTGCCAGCAGTGAATGGGGAAATTCACCCCTCCACTTT.